The following is a TCR beta chain sequence with its context. Its specificity is unknown. This sample is part of a study of OX40 agonist ivuxolimab in advanced cancers. Study observations and caveats: With doses of 0.1 to 3.0 mg/kg, CD4+ and CD8+ blood T cells had undergone clonal expansion by week 6. The specificity for antigen of the expanded peripheral T cells was not determined. More expanded clones were seen, on average, in CD8+ T cells than in CD4+. Among the lowest levels of clonal expansion were found in partial responders at 0.1-3.0 mg/kg.

TCRdb's table, derived via immunoSEQ multiplex PCR, lists solely in-frame clones and lacks some. The sample holds approximately 90,000 clones, roughly 91% seen once. V was clipped by 1 base and J by 0 bases, with 7 bases between them. Germline V CDR1 and CDR2: MGHRA, YSYEKL. CDR3 size: 15 residues. The specimen was CD4+ or CD8+ T cells sorted from blood, collected in a trial of the OX40 agonist ivuxolimab. The V and J genes are TRBV4-1 and TRBJ1-5; D not certain. This TCR was recovered from an adult with an advanced solid tumor such as melanoma, head and neck, liver or kidney cancer. CDR3 amino acids: CASSQGTYSNQPQHF. The CDR3 bases are TGCGCCAGCAGCCAAGGGACTTATAGCAATCAGCCCCAGCATTTT.